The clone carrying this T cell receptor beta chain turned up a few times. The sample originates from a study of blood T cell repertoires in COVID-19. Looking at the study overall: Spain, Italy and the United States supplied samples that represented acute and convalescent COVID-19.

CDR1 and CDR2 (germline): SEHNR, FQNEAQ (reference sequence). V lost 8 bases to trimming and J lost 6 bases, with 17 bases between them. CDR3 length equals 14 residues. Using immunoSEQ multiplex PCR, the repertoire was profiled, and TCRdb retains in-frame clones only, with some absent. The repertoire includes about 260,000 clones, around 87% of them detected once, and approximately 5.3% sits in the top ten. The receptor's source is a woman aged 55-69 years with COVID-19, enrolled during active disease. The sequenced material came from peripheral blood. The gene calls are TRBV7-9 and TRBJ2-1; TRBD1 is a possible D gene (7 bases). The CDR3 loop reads CASGSQGGSNEQFF. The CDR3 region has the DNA TGTGCCAGCGGGAGTCAGGGGGGAAGCAATGAGCAGTTCTTC.